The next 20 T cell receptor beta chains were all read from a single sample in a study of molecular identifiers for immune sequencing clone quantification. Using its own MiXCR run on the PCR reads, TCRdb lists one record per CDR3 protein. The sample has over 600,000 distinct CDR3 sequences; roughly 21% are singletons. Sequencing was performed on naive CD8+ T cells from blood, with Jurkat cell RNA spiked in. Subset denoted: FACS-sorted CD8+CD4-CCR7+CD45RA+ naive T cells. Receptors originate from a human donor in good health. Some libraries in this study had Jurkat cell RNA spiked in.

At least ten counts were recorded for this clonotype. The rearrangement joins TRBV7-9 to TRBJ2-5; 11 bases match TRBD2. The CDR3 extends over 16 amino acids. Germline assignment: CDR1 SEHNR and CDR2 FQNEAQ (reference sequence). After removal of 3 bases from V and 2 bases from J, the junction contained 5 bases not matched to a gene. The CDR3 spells CASSLIAGGGQETQYF. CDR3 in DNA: TGTGCCAGCAGCTTGATAGCGGGAGGGGGGCAAGAGACCCAGTACTTC.

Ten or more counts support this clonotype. The CDR3 bases are TGTGCCAGCAGTTTAGGGCATTATAGCAATCAGCCCCAGCATTTT. It yields the protein CASSLGHYSNQPQHF. The chain combines TRBV28 with TRBJ1-5; no definite D call. V was pared by 2 bases and J by 0 bases, with 8 bases between. Germline CDR1 is MDHEN and CDR2 is SYDVKM. The CDR3 covers 15 residues.

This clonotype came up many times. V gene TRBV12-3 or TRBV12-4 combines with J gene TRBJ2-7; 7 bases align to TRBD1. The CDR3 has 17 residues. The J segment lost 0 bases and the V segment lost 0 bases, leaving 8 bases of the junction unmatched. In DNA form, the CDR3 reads TGTGCCAGCAGTTTAGCAGGGTGGACAGGCGTCTCCTACGAGCAGTACTTC. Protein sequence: CASSLAGWTGVSYEQYF.

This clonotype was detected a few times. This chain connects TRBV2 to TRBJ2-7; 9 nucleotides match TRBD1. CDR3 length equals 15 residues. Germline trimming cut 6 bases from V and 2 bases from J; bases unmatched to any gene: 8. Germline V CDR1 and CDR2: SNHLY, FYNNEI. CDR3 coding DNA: TGTGCCAGCAGACCGCGGACAGGGGCTACCTACGAGCAGTACTTC. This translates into CASRPRTGATYEQYF.

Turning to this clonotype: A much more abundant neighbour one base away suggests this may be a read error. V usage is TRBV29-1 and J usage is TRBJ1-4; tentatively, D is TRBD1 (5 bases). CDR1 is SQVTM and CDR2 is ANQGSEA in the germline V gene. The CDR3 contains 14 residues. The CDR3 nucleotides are TGCAGCGTTGGATCGGGGCTGACTAGTGAAAAACTGTTTTTT. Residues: CSVGSGLTSEKLFF.

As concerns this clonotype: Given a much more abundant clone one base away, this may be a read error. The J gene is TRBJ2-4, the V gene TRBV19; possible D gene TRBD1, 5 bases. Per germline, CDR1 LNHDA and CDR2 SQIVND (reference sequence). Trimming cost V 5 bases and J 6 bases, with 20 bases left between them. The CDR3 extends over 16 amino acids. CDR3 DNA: TGTGCCAGTAGTTTTGGGGCAGGGTTTCCCACAAACATTCAGTACTTC. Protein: CASSFGAGFPTNIQYF.

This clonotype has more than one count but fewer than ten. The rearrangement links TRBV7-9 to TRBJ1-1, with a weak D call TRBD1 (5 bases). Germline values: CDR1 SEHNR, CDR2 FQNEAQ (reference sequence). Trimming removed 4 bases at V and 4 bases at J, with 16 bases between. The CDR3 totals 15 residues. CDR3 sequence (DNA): TGTGCCAGCAGCTCTAGCGTGACAGTGATCACTGAAGCTTTCTTT. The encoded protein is CASSSSVTVITEAFF.

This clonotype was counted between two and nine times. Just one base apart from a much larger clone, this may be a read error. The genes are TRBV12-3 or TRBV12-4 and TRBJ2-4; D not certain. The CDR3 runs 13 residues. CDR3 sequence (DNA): TGTGCCAGCAGTTTTGTGCAGAAAAACATTCGGTACTTC. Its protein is CASSFVQKNIRYF.

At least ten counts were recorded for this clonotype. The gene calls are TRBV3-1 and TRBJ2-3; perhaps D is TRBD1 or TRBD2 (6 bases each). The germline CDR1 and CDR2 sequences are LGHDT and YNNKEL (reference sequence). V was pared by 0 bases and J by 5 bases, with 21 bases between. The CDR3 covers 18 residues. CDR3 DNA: TGTGCCAGCAGCCAAGAAGTTAAGACGTGGGGGGCCCAAGATACGCAGTATTTT. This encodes CASSQEVKTWGAQDTQYF.

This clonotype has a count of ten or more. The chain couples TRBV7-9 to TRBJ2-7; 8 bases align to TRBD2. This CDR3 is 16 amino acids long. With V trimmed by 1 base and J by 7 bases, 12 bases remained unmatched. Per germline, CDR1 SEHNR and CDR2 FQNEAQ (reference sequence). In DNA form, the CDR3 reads TGTGCCAGCAGCTTAGAGGGGACTAGAATGCCGCGAGAGCAGTACTTC. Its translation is CASSLEGTRMPREQYF.

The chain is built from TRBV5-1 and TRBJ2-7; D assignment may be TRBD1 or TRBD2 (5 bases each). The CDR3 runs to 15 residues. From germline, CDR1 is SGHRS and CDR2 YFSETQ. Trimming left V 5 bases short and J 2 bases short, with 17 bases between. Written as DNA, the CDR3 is TGCGCCAGCAGGCCCGACGAGGGGAGCACCTACGAGCAGTACTTC. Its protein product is CASRPDEGSTYEQYF.

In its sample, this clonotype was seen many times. The CDR3 sequence: CASSYAVTDTQYF. The CDR3 DNA reads as TGTGCCAGCAGTTACGCAGTAACAGATACGCAGTATTTT. V and J are TRBV6-5 and TRBJ2-3; no firm D call. Per germline, CDR1 MNHEY and CDR2 SVGAGI. V lost 2 bases and J 3 bases, leaving 6 bases between the germline ends. The CDR3 length is 13 residues.

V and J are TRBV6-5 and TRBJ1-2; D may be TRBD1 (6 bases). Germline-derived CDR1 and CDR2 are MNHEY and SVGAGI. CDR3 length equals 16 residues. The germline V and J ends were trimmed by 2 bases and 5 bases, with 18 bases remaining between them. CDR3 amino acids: CASSYDIERTVYGYTF. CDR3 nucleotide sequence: TGTGCCAGCAGTTACGACATTGAGCGGACAGTATATGGCTACACCTTC.

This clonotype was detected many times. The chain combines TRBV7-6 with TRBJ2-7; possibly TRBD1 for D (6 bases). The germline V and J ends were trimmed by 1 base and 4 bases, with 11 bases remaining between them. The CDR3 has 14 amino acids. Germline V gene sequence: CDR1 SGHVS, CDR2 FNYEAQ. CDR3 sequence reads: CASSLGSQGYEQYF. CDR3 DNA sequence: TGTGCCAGCAGCTTAGGCTCACAGGGTTACGAGCAGTACTTC.

The CDR3 DNA sequence: TGTGCCAGCAGGTTTAGGGGTTTGGCTGAAGCTTTCTTT. It translates to CASRFRGLAEAFF. The J gene is TRBJ1-1, the V gene TRBV25-1, with a weak D call TRBD1 (5 bases). The CDR3 spans 13 residues. Trimming took off 6 bases at V and 6 bases at J, with 14 bases between the two ends. Per the germline V gene, CDR1 is MGHDK and CDR2 is SYGVNS.

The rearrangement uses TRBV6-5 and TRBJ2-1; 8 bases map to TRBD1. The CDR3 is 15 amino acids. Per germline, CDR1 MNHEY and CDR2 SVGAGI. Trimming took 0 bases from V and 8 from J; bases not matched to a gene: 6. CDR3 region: CASSYSGQDWDEQFF. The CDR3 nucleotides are TGTGCCAGCAGTTACTCGGGACAGGATTGGGATGAGCAGTTCTTC.

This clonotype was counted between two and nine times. The CDR3 protein is CASSSPPEQYF. The CDR3, as DNA: TGTGCCAGCAGTTCCCCCCCCGAGCAGTACTTC. V and J are TRBV27 and TRBJ2-7; no clear D. There are 11 residues in the CDR3. Germline V gene lookup returns CDR1 MNHEY and CDR2 SMNVEV (reference sequence). V lost 4 bases, J lost 6 bases, and 7 bases lay in between.

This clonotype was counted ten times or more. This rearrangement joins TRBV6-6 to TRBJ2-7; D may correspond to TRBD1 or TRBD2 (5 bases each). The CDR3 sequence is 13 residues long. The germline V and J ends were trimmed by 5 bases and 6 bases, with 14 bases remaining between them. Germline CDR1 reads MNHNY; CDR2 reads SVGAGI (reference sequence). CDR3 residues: CASSLGTASEQYF. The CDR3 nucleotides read TGTGCCAGCAGTCTTGGGACCGCCTCCGAGCAGTACTTC.

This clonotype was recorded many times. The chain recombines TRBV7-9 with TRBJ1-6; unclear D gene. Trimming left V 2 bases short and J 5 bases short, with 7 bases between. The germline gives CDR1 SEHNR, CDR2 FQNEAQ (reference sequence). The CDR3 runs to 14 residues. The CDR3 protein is CASSLNYDNSPLHF. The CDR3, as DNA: TGTGCCAGCAGCTTAAACTACGATAATTCACCCCTCCACTTT.

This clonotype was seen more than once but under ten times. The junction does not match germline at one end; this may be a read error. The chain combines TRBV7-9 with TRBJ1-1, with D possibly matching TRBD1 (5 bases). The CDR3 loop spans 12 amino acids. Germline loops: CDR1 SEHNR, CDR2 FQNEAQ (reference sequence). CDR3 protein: CASSLVDTGAFF. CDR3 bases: TGTGCCAGCAGCTTAGTGGACACTGGAGCTTTCTTT.